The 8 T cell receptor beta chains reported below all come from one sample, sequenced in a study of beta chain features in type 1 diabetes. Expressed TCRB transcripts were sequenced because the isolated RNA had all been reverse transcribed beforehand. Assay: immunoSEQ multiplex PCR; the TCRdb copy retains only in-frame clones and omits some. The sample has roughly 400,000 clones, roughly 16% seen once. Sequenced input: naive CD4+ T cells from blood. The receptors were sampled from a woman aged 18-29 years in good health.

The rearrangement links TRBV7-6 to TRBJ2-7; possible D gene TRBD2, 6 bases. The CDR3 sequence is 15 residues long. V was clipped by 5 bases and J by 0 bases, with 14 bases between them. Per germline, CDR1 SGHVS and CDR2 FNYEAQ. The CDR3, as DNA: TGTGCCAGCAGCCGCGGCCCTAGCGACTCCTACGAGCAGTACTTC. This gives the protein CASSRGPSDSYEQYF.

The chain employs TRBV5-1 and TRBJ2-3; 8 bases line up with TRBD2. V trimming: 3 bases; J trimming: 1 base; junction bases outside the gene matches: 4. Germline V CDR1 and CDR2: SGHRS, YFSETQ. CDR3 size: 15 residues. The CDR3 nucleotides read TGCGCCAGCAGCTCTCTGACTAGCGGCACAGATACGCAGTATTTT. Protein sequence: CASSSLTSGTDTQYF.

CDR3 bases: TGTGCCAGTAGTCGCGGGACTAGCGGGTATCCCTACGAGCAGTACTTC. It translates to CASSRGTSGYPYEQYF. This chain connects TRBV19 to TRBJ2-7, with 12 bases matching TRBD2. From germline, CDR1 is LNHDA and CDR2 SQIVND (reference sequence). Losses at the gene ends were 5 bases for V and 2 bases for J; bases not matched to a gene: 7. The CDR3 runs 16 residues.

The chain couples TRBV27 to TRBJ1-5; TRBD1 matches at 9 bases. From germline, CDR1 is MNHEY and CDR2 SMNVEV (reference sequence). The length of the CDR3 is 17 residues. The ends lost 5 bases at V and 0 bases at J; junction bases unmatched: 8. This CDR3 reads CASSVYRGRDSNQPQHF. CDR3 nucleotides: TGTGCCAGCAGTGTGTACAGGGGGCGAGATAGCAATCAGCCCCAGCATTTT.

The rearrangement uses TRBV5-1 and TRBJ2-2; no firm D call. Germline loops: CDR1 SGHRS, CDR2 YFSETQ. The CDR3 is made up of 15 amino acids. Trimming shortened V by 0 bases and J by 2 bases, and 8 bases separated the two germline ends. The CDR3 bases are TGCGCCAGCAGCTTGGTTGAGCCAAACACCGGGGAGCTGTTTTTT. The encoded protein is CASSLVEPNTGELFF.

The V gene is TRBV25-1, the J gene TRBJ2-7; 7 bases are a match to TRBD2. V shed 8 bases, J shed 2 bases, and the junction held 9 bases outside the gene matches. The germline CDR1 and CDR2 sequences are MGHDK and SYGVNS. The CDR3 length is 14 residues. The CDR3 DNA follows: TGTGCCAGCGGGAGGGAACAGCATACCTACGAGCAGTACTTC. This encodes CASGREQHTYEQYF.

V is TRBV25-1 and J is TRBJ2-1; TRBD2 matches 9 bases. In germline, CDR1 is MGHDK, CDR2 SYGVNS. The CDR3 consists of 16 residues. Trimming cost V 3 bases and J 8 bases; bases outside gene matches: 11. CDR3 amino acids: CASSESGTSYPDEQFF. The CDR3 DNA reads TGTGCCAGCAGTGAGTCGGGGACTAGCTACCCAGATGAGCAGTTCTTC.

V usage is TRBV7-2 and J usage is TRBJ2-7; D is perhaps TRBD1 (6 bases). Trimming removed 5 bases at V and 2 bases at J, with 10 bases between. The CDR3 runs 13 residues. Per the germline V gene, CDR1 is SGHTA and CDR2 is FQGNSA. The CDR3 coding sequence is TGTGCCAGCAGCAAACACAGGGCCTACGAGCAGTACTTC. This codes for CASSKHRAYEQYF. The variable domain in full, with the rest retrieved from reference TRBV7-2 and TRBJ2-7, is GAGVSQSPSNKVTEKGKDVELRCDPISGHTALYWYRQSLGQGLEFLIYFQGNSAPDKSGLPSDRFSAERTGGSVSTLTIQRTQQEDSAVYLCASSKHRAYEQYFGPGTRLTVT.